This TCR beta chain appears in the sequencing data of a study of CD8 T cells in Susac syndrome (dated by TCRdb to about 2019). With regard to the full study: Whether CD8+ T cell activation and differentiation in Susac syndrome was antigen driven was tested using repertoire sequencing. Study-level results and caveats: The TCR sequencing and HLA analysis was acknowledged to have included a relatively small number of individuals.

From its cysteine to its phenylalanine, the CDR3 spans 13 amino acids. This entry keeps only the CDR3 DNA: 39 bases, framed from base 1. Trimmed from V: 4 bases; trimmed from J: 6 bases; junction bases lacking a gene match: 3. Looking up the germline V gene (reference sequence) yields CDR1 GTSNPN and CDR2 SVGIG. Concerning this clonotype: No antigen is known for it. No base-level quality is on record; no much larger clone is a single base apart.

High-throughput TCR beta sequencing profiled peripheral blood CD8+ and CD4+ T cells from healthy donors, Susac syndrome patients and multiple sclerosis patients. The multiple sclerosis controls were treatment-naive patients whose relapsing-remitting disease, either stable or active, fulfilled the revised McDonald criteria. CD8+ TEMRA cells were enriched by FACS, while bulk CD8+ and CD4+ T cells were purified by magnetic negative isolation. Blood was collected in EDTA tubes and processed within 24 hours, with PBMCs isolated through density gradient centrifugation. PBMCs intended for TCR sequencing were cryopreserved in liquid nitrogen and thawed later in a water bath at 37 degrees C. Purity of sorted or isolated CD4+, CD8+ and CD8+ TEMRA cells was at least 90%. RNA was extracted with the RNeasy kit and about 0.5 to 1 ug was reverse transcribed using random hexamers. The immunoSEQ multiplex PCR assay, which covers 54 Vbeta and 13 Jbeta segments, was used to amplify TCR beta CDR3 regions. Bias from PCR amplification was corrected by using a synthetic template baseline for primer optimization and for computational correction. The paper's data handling went like this. Reads were assigned to V, D and J genes according to IMGT and analyzed in immunoSEQ Analyzer, with only productive sequences retained. Clonality was calculated as one minus the Shannon entropy normalized by log2 of the number of productive unique sequences. For each patient and control, public and private clones were evaluated among the 100 most prevalent clones. A clone was defined as Susac-specific if it was absent from the healthy and MS cohorts, from over 1,000 published viral clones and from other ImmuneACCESS disease sequences. TCRdb reprocessing: public reads trimmed at Q25 with fastp, clones called with MiXCR, in-frame beta chains kept. Each CDR3 protein appears once, grouped with its most common genes and DNA. These V and J calls derive from TCRdb rather than the authors' analysis. The sample table lists 200,000 or so distinct CDR3 sequences, roughly 96% of them with a count of one. About 0.096% of the sample lies in the top ten.

This TCR was sampled from a human donor with multiple sclerosis. The chain was built from TRBV30 and TRBJ1-6, with TRBD1 matching 7 junction bases. Specimen: CD4+ T cells from PBMCs. The nucleotide sequence is given as TGTGCCTGGAAGACAGGGATTAATTCACCCCTCCACTTT. This translates into CAWKTGINSPLHF.